The T cell receptor beta chain under discussion was sequenced for a study of T cell repertoires in cytomegalovirus infection. Across the study: From public TCR beta signatures came an indication of both CMV infection and matching HLA type. Study outcomes and limitations: Cumulated frequencies of public TCR beta families served to identify carriers of CMV plus the relevant HLA. In two of eight donors, the top clonotype was HLA-C-restricted CMV-specific.

The germline V gene encodes CDR1 SQVTM and CDR2 ANQGSEA. The CDR3 is 13 amino acids. Between the trimmed V and J ends, which lost 6 bases and 0 bases, there was a span of 9 bases. TCRdb re-called the reads with MiXCR, one entry per CDR3 protein. The profile covers fewer than 400,000 distinct CDR3 sequences, with roughly 18% appearing a single time and less than 9.5% taken by the ten largest. As concerns this clonotype: Its specificity is unknown.

The sequence derives from a human donor in good health (CMV status not recorded). Some clones in this sample may be carry-over from other donors' samples. Sequencing input: PBMCs. The genes are TRBV29-1 and TRBJ1-5; D is undetermined. In DNA form, the CDR3 reads TGCAGCGTAGCGACATATAGCAATCAGCCCCAGCATTTT. Protein sequence: CSVATYSNQPQHF.